The present T cell receptor beta chain was sequenced within a study of blood T cell repertoires in COVID-19. Study in general: Italy, Spain and the United States were the sources of the convalescent and acute COVID-19 samples. Sources were T cells, B-cell-depleted T cells, or PBMCs; the material itself was cDNA or gDNA.

Here immunoSEQ multiplex PCR was the method, and the copy in TCRdb shows in-frame clones only, minus some. The top ten hold around 1% of the sample, which has 350,000 to 400,000 clones, 80% to 90% seen once. Germline CDR1 reads SGHTA; CDR2 reads FQGNSA. This CDR3 has 18 amino acids. The V and J ends lost 2 bases and 0 bases respectively, with 14 bases between them. This sequence was found in a man between 18 and 35 years old who had recovered from COVID-19. Sample: PBMCs or T cells enriched from blood (not recorded which). The chain combines TRBV7-2 with TRBJ1-6; no clear D gene. CDR3 nucleotide sequence: TGTGCCAGCAGCTTAACTCGTTTCGGGAGCTCCTATAATTCACCCCTCCACTTT. It encodes CASSLTRFGSSYNSPLHF.